The 11 T cell receptor beta chains in this list originate from one sample, sequenced in a study of T cell responses to AZD1222 COVID-19 vaccine. Measured with immunoSEQ multiplex PCR; TCRdb has only the in-frame clones, and not every one. Among around 190,000 clones listed, approximately 94% were seen once. The sequenced sample was peripheral blood, obtained 28 days after the second AZD1222 dose. Receptors originate from an adult who received the AZD1222 COVID-19 vaccine.

The chain has TRBV10-3 and TRBJ2-1; the D gene is possibly TRBD1 (6 bases). Between the trimmed V and J ends, which lost 10 bases and 7 bases, there was a span of 14 bases. This CDR3 region has 12 residues. Looked up from germline, CDR1 is ENHRY and CDR2 is SYGVKD. CDR3 sequence: CATGTPANEQFF. The CDR3 nucleotides read TGTGCCACAGGGACACCCGCGAATGAGCAGTTCTTC.

This chain links TRBV11-3 with TRBJ2-7; unclear D gene. This CDR3 has 14 amino acids. CDR1 SGHNT and CDR2 YENEEA come from the germline V gene. V lost 0 bases and J 6 bases, leaving 12 bases between the germline ends. The CDR3 DNA follows: TGTGCCAGCAGCTTAGAGGGGATTCGTGTCGAGCAGTACTTC. Its protein is CASSLEGIRVEQYF.

This chain links TRBV6-6 with TRBJ1-2; 7 bases match TRBD1. The CDR3 has 14 residues. The V and J ends lost 8 bases and 2 bases, in that order; junction bases with no gene match: 8. Per germline, CDR1 MNHNY and CDR2 SVGAGI (reference sequence). This CDR3 reads CASCNRGHNYGYTF. As DNA, the CDR3 is TGTGCCAGCTGTAACAGGGGCCACAACTATGGCTACACCTTC.

The chain links TRBV19 to TRBJ1-2, with TRBD1 as a possible D gene (5 bases). V lost 7 bases to trimming and J lost 4 bases, with 16 bases between them. Germline CDR1 reads LNHDA; CDR2 reads SQIVND (reference sequence). The CDR3 consists of 14 residues. The CDR3 DNA reads TGTGCCAGTACCCGACCCGGGGGGGTCTATGGCTACACCTTC. Amino acids: CASTRPGGVYGYTF.

The chain joins TRBV24-1 to TRBJ1-5, with a tentative D call TRBD1 (6 bases). The CDR3 contains 15 residues. Germline CDR1 KGHDR, CDR2 SFDVKD. Trimming stripped 5 bases from V and 5 bases from J, with 15 bases between. CDR3 coding DNA: TGTGCCACCAGTGGAAGGGGGGACATTCATCAGCCCCAGCATTTT. Amino acids: CATSGRGDIHQPQHF.

This clone was seen just once. The chain has TRBV11-2 and TRBJ2-4; 10 bases map to TRBD2. With V trimmed by 5 bases and J by 3 bases, 16 bases remained unmatched. Germline V CDR1 and CDR2: SGHAT, FQNNGV. The CDR3 is 19 amino acids. CDR3 DNA: TGTGCCAGCAGCACTGCCAGCGGGAGGGAATTAGTAGACAAAAACATTCAGTACTTC. As protein: CASSTASGRELVDKNIQYF.

The genes are TRBV7-8 and TRBJ1-2; D is uncertain. The CDR3 sequence is 16 residues long. The germline V and J ends were trimmed by 0 bases and 4 bases, with 15 bases remaining between them. Germline V lookup: CDR1 SGHVS, CDR2 FQNEAQ. CDR3 region: CASSLATGPGGYGYTF. CDR3 bases: TGTGCCAGCAGCTTAGCTACCGGTCCGGGAGGCTATGGCTACACCTTC.

The chain joins TRBV7-3 to TRBJ2-1; D uncertain. Deletions cut 1 base from V and 8 bases from J, with 18 bases between. Germline V gives CDR1 SGHTA, CDR2 FQGTGA. The CDR3 is made up of 16 amino acids. The DNA of the CDR3 is TGTGCCAGCAGCTTAAATGGTGGAATGGTTTTTGATGAGCAGTTCTTC. Translated: CASSLNGGMVFDEQFF. Variable domain in full (rest from reference TRBV7-3 and TRBJ2-1): GAGVSQTPSNKVTEKGKYVELRCDPISGHTALYWYRQSLGQGPEFLIYFQGTGAADDSGLPNDRFFAVRPEGSVSTLKIQRTERGDSAVYLCASSLNGGMVFDEQFFGPGTRLTVL.

J is TRBJ2-3 and V is TRBV5-1; TRBD1 or TRBD2 may be the D gene (5 bases each). The germline CDR1 and CDR2 sequences are SGHRS and YFSETQ. Deletions cut 4 bases from V and 6 bases from J, with 12 bases between. There are 13 residues in the CDR3. The CDR3 loop reads CASSRGRFDTQYF. In DNA, the CDR3 is TGCGCCAGCAGCCGGGGCCGGTTCGATACGCAGTATTTT.

The V call is TRBV5-3, the J call TRBJ1-2; maybe TRBD1 (6 bases). TRBV5-3 is identified as an open reading frame with a role that is uncertain. Trimming removed 4 bases from V and 1 base from J, with 20 bases in between. The CDR3 contains 17 residues. The CDR3 region is CARSKKGDQKLNYGYTF. In nucleotides, the CDR3 is TGTGCCAGAAGCAAGAAGGGGGACCAGAAACTTAACTATGGCTACACCTTC.

The chain links TRBV5-4 to TRBJ1-1; D not certain. Germline CDR1 reads SGHNT; CDR2 reads YYREEE (reference sequence). V gave up 2 bases and J gave up 10 bases, with 12 bases separating them. The CDR3 is made up of 12 amino acids. The chain's CDR3 is CASSLREVGAFF. DNA for the CDR3: TGTGCCAGCAGCTTAAGAGAAGTAGGAGCTTTCTTT.